The 22 T cell receptor beta chains listed next were all sequenced from one sample in a study of cytomegalovirus exposure and HLA in healthy donors. Primers: 60 Vbeta forward and 13 Jbeta reverse. Libraries were prepared by immunoSEQ multiplex PCR; TCRdb keeps only in-frame clonotypes and omits some of them. The sample holds over 110,000 clones; about 79% are singletons and the top ten take more than 2.5%. Source material: PBMCs. Receptors originate from a male donor in good health and CMV-seronegative.

This chain links TRBV27 with TRBJ2-1; 9 positions match TRBD1. Germline CDR1 is MNHEY and CDR2 is SMNVEV (reference sequence). There are 15 residues in the CDR3. Unmatched junction bases numbered 6, after V lost 5 bases and J lost 4 bases. Here the CDR3 DNA reads TGTGCCAGCAGTACCCCGGGACAGGGTTACAATGAGCAGTTCTTC. Amino acids: CASSTPGQGYNEQFF.

V gene TRBV28 combines with J gene TRBJ1-1; D unresolved. The CDR3 extends over 14 amino acids. Deletions cut 2 bases from V and 1 base from J, with 8 bases between. CDR1 and CDR2 (germline): MDHEN, SYDVKM. The CDR3 sequence: CASSLPRQNTEAFF. The CDR3, as DNA: TGTGCCAGCAGTTTACCCCGACAGAACACTGAAGCTTTCTTT. Full variable domain (missing parts from reference TRBV28 and TRBJ1-1): DVKVTQSSRYLVKRTGEKVFLECVQDMDHENMFWYRQDPGLGLRLIYFSYDVKMKEKGDIPEGYSVSREKKERFSLILESASTNQTSMYLCASSLPRQNTEAFFGQGTRLTVV.

The J gene is TRBJ2-6, the V gene TRBV19; a weak D match, TRBD2 (7 bases). The CDR3 sequence is 15 residues long. Germline lookup yields CDR1 LNHDA and CDR2 SQIVND (reference sequence). V shed 3 bases and J shed 4 bases, with 10 bases lying between them. This chain's CDR3 is CASSMGGPGANVLTF. The CDR3 DNA sequence: TGTGCCAGTAGTATGGGGGGGCCCGGGGCCAACGTCCTGACTTTC.

This clone was recorded a few times. Other DNA sequences within the sample encode an identical CDR3. The rearrangement joins TRBV7-9 to TRBJ2-1; D might be TRBD1 (6 bases). V lost 5 bases and J 6 bases, leaving 8 bases between the germline ends. Germline CDR1 SEHNR, CDR2 FQNEAQ (reference sequence). CDR3 length equals 12 residues. DNA for the CDR3: TGTGCCAGCAGCGAACAGGGCAATGAGCAGTTCTTC. Translated: CASSEQGNEQFF.

In DNA form, the CDR3 reads TGTGCCAGCAGTTCCCGGACTAGCGGGAGGGCATACGAGCAGTACTTC. This encodes CASSSRTSGRAYEQYF. The V gene is TRBV6-5, the J gene TRBJ2-7; 15 bases fit TRBD2. V shed 4 bases and J 4 bases; nucleotides not matched to a gene: 5. The CDR3 spans 16 residues. Germline CDR1 and CDR2: MNHEY and SVGAGI.

The chain is built from TRBV9 and TRBJ2-2, with a tentative D call TRBD1 (5 bases). The CDR3 totals 15 residues. V lost 6 bases, J lost 4 bases, and 16 bases lay in between. The germline CDR1 and CDR2 sequences are SGDLS and YYNGEE. In nucleotides, the CDR3 is TGTGCCAGCAAGATTTCAGACAGAACCACCGGGGAGCTGTTTTTT. Amino acids: CASKISDRTTGELFF.

The V and J genes are TRBV7-2 and TRBJ1-1; D unclear. The CDR3 totals 14 residues. The V gene's germline CDR1 is SGHTA and CDR2 FQGNSA. V shed 2 bases and J shed 1 base, with 8 bases lying between them. CDR3 bases: TGTGCCAGCAGCTTATCGGTTACGAACACTGAAGCTTTCTTT. Translating gives CASSLSVTNTEAFF.

This clone appeared once. Written as DNA, the CDR3 is TGTGCCAGCATTCCCCGTCGAGTCAACACTGAAGCTTTCTTT. Translation gives CASIPRRVNTEAFF. V is TRBV5-8 and J is TRBJ1-1; D not resolved. From germline, CDR1 is SGHTS and CDR2 YDEGEE. The V end lost 6 bases, the J end lost 2 bases, and 14 bases lay between the germline ends. The CDR3 length is 14 residues. The full variable domain, rest sourced from reference TRBV5-8 and TRBJ1-1, is EAGVTQSPTHLIKTRGQQATLRCSPISGHTSVYWYQQALGLGLQFLLWYDEGEERNRGNFPPRFSGRQFPNYSSELNVNALELEDSALYLCASIPRRVNTEAFFGQGTRLTVV.

This clone appeared a single time. The rearrangement joins TRBV19 to TRBJ1-3; perhaps TRBD1 as D (6 bases). V shed 4 bases and J shed 1 base, with 11 bases lying between them. Germline V gene sequence: CDR1 LNHDA, CDR2 SQIVND (reference sequence). The CDR3 extends over 15 amino acids. The CDR3 loop is CASSKGRGSGNTIYF. In DNA form, the CDR3 reads TGTGCCAGTAGTAAGGGCAGGGGATCTGGAAACACCATATATTTT.

V is TRBV2 and J is TRBJ1-5; 8 bases align to TRBD1. The CDR3 consists of 16 residues. V lost 6 bases, J lost 1 base, and 8 bases stayed unmatched. Germline lookup yields CDR1 SNHLY and CDR2 FYNNEI. The CDR3 spells CASRPDGQGSNQPQHF. The CDR3 nucleotides are TGTGCCAGCAGACCCGATGGACAGGGAAGCAATCAGCCCCAGCATTTT. Drawing the rest from reference TRBV2 and TRBJ1-5, the complete variable domain is EPEVTQTPSHQVTQMGQEVILRCVPISNHLYFYWYRQILGQKVEFLVSFYNNEISEKSEIFDDQFSVERPDGSNFTLKIRSTKLEDSAMYFCASRPDGQGSNQPQHFGDGTRLSIL.

As concerns this clone: Different DNA sequences within this sample yield the same CDR3. The rearrangement links TRBV5-4 to TRBJ2-3; D is unclear. The CDR3 totals 12 residues. CDR1 SGHNT and CDR2 YYREEE come from the germline V gene (reference sequence). V was shortened by 4 bases and J by 2 bases, with 5 bases between the two germline ends. CDR3 sequence: CASSLSTDTQYF. CDR3 nucleotide sequence: TGTGCCAGCAGCCTCTCCACAGATACGCAGTATTTT.

The chain links TRBV2 to TRBJ2-2, with 7 bases aligning to TRBD1. Germline V gene lookup returns CDR1 SNHLY and CDR2 FYNNEI. Trimming cost V 7 bases and J 4 bases; bases outside gene matches: 9. The CDR3 totals 15 residues. The CDR3 sequence: CASKTGTDFTGELFF. The CDR3 nucleotides are TGTGCCAGCAAAACCGGGACAGATTTCACCGGGGAGCTGTTTTTT.

V and J are TRBV6-1 and TRBJ1-2; 7 positions agree with TRBD1. V trimming: 2 bases; J trimming: 1 base; junction bases outside the gene matches: 7. Germline V gene lookup returns CDR1 MNHNS and CDR2 SASEGT. This CDR3 is 16 amino acids long. The CDR3 spells CASSEMGQMINYGYTF. CDR3 nucleotide sequence: TGTGCCAGCAGTGAAATGGGACAGATGATTAACTATGGCTACACCTTC.

V and J are TRBV5-1 and TRBJ2-2; D unclear. Trimming left V 0 bases short and J 3 bases short, with 9 bases between. This CDR3 region has 15 residues. Germline CDR1 SGHRS, CDR2 YFSETQ. The CDR3 DNA is TGCGCCAGCAGCTTGGCCCCTGAGTACACCGGGGAGCTGTTTTTT. Translation: CASSLAPEYTGELFF.

The chain has TRBV4-2 and TRBJ2-2, with 7 nucleotides matching TRBD2. J lost 2 bases, V lost 4 bases, and 4 bases had no gene match. CDR1 LGHNA and CDR2 YNFKEQ come from the germline V gene. The CDR3 has 15 residues. The CDR3 protein is CASSLRDYNTGELFF. CDR3 coding DNA: TGTGCCAGCAGCCTCCGGGACTACAACACCGGGGAGCTGTTTTTT.

This clone was seen only once. Here the CDR3 DNA reads TGCGCCAGCAGCCCGGTAATAGCCCGGTCCTACAATGAGCAGTTCTTC. This gives the protein CASSPVIARSYNEQFF. V is TRBV4-1 and J is TRBJ2-1; unclear D gene. The germline CDR1 and CDR2 sequences are MGHRA and YSYEKL. V shed 4 bases and J shed 1 base, with 14 bases lying between them. The CDR3 totals 16 residues.

The gene calls are TRBV28 and TRBJ2-7; TRBD2 matches 10 bases. This CDR3 contains 14 residues. Germline values: CDR1 MDHEN, CDR2 SYDVKM. The junction had 7 bases not matched to a gene; V was cut back by 7 bases and J by 4 bases. The CDR3 DNA sequence: TGTGCCAGCAAATGGGAACTAGCGGGGTACGAGCAGTACTTC. Encoded protein: CASKWELAGYEQYF.

The chain recombines TRBV18 with TRBJ2-1; 12 bases are a match to TRBD2. The germline CDR1 and CDR2 sequences are KGHSH and LQKENI. This CDR3 contains 15 residues. V shed 3 bases and J 9 bases; nucleotides not matched to a gene: 6. The CDR3 loop reads CASSPGLAGSGEQFF. Written as DNA, the CDR3 is TGTGCCAGCTCACCGGGACTAGCGGGCTCGGGTGAGCAGTTCTTC.

This clone has just one count. The genes are TRBV4-3 and TRBJ2-5; D call uncertain. Matching the DNA end better, TRBJ2-7 makes the J call doubtful. This CDR3 has 15 residues. Germline lookup yields CDR1 LGHNA and CDR2 YSLEER. CDR3 residues: CASSQERSFAYEQYF. The DNA of the CDR3 is TGCGCCAGCAGCCAAGAACGGTCGTTCGCCTACGAGCAGTACTTC.

This chain links TRBV9 with TRBJ1-6; D ambiguous. This CDR3 comprises 13 residues. Germline loops: CDR1 SGDLS, CDR2 YYNGEE. Trimming stripped 1 base from V and 8 bases from J, with 7 bases between. The CDR3 region has the DNA TGTGCCAGCAGCGTATTAGTTGATTCACCCCTCCACTTT. Its protein is CASSVLVDSPLHF. Looking up the rest from reference TRBV9 and TRBJ1-6 gives the full variable domain: DSGVTQTPKHLITATGQRVTLRCSPRSGDLSVYWYQQSLDQGLQFLIQYYNGEERAKGNILERFSAQQFPDLHSELNLSSLELGDSALYFCASSVLVDSPLHFGNGTRLTVT.

This clone has just one count. The rearrangement links TRBV6-1 to TRBJ1-2, with a tentative D call TRBD1 (6 bases). CDR3 size: 12 residues. CDR1 is MNHNS and CDR2 is SASEGT in the germline V gene. V was cut by 6 bases and J by 5 bases, with 10 bases left in between. The DNA for the CDR3 is TGTGCCAGCAGCGCTACAGGGTATGGCTACACCTTC. Its protein is CASSATGYGYTF.

The chain is built from TRBV10-3 and TRBJ1-2, with 7 bases lining up with TRBD1. The length of the CDR3 is 16 residues. The junction had 4 bases not matched to a gene; V was cut back by 0 bases and J by 0 bases. Looked up from germline, CDR1 is ENHRY and CDR2 is SYGVKD. CDR3 bases: TGTGCCATCAGTGAGTCGGGACAGAATCCTAACTATGGCTACACCTTC. It translates to CAISESGQNPNYGYTF.